These T cell receptor beta chains were read from a single sample in a study of lung T cells in sarcoidosis with Löfgren's syndrome. TCRdb called the reads again in MiXCR, with one record for every CDR3 protein. The table shows some 19,000 distinct CDR3 sequences, with roughly 21% occurring only once. The sample consisted of CD4+ T cells from bronchoalveolar lavage. Receptors originate from a human donor with sarcoidosis (Löfgren's syndrome or another form), or a control subject (not recorded which). Both conserved end residues are part of each CDR3. D genes are given only for firm matches. Not all rows give a size; the values are once, few, many and, for expanded clones, a class.

J gene	D gene	V gene	clone size	CDR3 DNA	CDR3 protein
TRBJ2-1	TRBD2	TRBV4-2	many	TGTGCCAGCAGCCAAGTCGGCGGGAGTCGGGTCAATGAGCAGTTCTTC	CASSQVGGSRVNEQFF
TRBJ1-6	.	TRBV27	medium-sized	TGTGCCAGCAGTTTACGGGGGGGTGACTCACCCCTCCACTTT	CASSLRGGDSPLHF
TRBJ1-5	.	TRBV28	many	TGTGCCAGCAGCCTCGATAGGGAGCAGCCCCAGCATTTT	CASSLDREQPQHF
TRBJ2-1	.	TRBV6-1	medium-sized	TGTGCCAGCAGGCGGGCTAGGGGAGATGAGCAGTTCTTC	CASRRARGDEQFF
TRBJ1-1	.	TRBV5-4	many	TGTGCCAGCAGCCCCAGGGAGAAAGGGCCCCAGGCTGAAGCTTTCTTT	CASSPREKGPQAEAFF
TRBJ2-1	.	TRBV7-9	many	TGTGCCAGCAGGCCAGGCTACAATGAGCAGTTCTTC	CASRPGYNEQFF
TRBJ1-6	TRBD1	TRBV2	.	TGTGCCACTCTGAGGGACAGGGTGGATAATTCACTCCTCCACTTT	CATLRDRVDNSLLHF
TRBJ2-7	TRBD2	TRBV5-1	few	TGCGCCAGCAGCTTGGAGACTAGCGGGAGGCCCTACGAGCAGTACTTC	CASSLETSGRPYEQYF
TRBJ1-3	.	TRBV28	medium-sized	TGTGCCAGCAGTGAAGTCTATGGGGCAGTTGATGGAAACACCATATATTTT	CASSEVYGAVDGNTIYF
TRBJ1-3	.	TRBV30	.	TGTGCCTGGAGTCCTAACAGGGTGGACACCATATATTTT	CAWSPNRVDTIYF
TRBJ1-2	.	TRBV29-1	.	TGCAGCGTGGGGGCCCAGGGAGGCTACACCTTC	CSVGAQGGYTF
TRBJ2-7	.	TRBV28	many	TGTGCCAGCAGTCCCATTAGGTTTCAGGAGACCTACGAGCAGTACTTC	CASSPIRFQETYEQYF
TRBJ1-1	TRBD1	TRBV12-3/TRBV12-4	.	TGTGCCAGCGGCCCGAGACAGGGGTACACTGAAGCTTTCTTT	CASGPRQGYTEAFF
TRBJ2-4	.	TRBV5-1	many	TGCGCCAGCAGCTTGTACGGCGAGGGAAACATTCAGTACTTC	CASSLYGEGNIQYF
TRBJ2-6	.	TRBV7-2	many	TGTGCCAGCAGCTTTACCCGGGATCTTGGGGCCAACGTCCTGACTTTC	CASSFTRDLGANVLTF
TRBJ1-5	.	TRBV4-1	.	TGCGCCAGCAGCCAAGATGAGAGGACCGATCAGCCCCAGCATTTT	CASSQDERTDQPQHF
TRBJ1-2	.	TRBV2	many	TGTGCCAGCAGTGATGGGGTTTATGGCTACACCTTC	CASSDGVYGYTF
TRBJ2-1	TRBD2	TRBV7-9	many	TGTGCCAGCAGCGGAAGCGGGAGGGGGAATGAGCAGTTCTTC	CASSGSGRGNEQFF
TRBJ1-2	.	TRBV15	medium-sized	TGTGCCACCAGCAGAGGAGAGGGGGGCTACACCTTC	CATSRGEGGYTF
TRBJ2-7	.	TRBV29-1	.	TGCAGCGTTGAAGACGGGTCCTCCTACGAGCAGTACTTC	CSVEDGSSYEQYF
TRBJ1-3	.	TRBV20-1	medium-sized	TGCAGTGCTCGTACAGTGGCTGGAAACACCATATATTTT	CSARTVAGNTIYF
TRBJ2-7	TRBD1	TRBV7-2	many	TGTGCCAGCAGCACGACAGGGATCCATTACGAGCAGTACTTC	CASSTTGIHYEQYF
TRBJ2-7	TRBD2	TRBV7-2	few	TGTGCCAGCAGCTTAGCTTCTAGCGGGAGAACTAGCTCCTACGAGCAGTACTTC	CASSLASSGRTSSYEQYF